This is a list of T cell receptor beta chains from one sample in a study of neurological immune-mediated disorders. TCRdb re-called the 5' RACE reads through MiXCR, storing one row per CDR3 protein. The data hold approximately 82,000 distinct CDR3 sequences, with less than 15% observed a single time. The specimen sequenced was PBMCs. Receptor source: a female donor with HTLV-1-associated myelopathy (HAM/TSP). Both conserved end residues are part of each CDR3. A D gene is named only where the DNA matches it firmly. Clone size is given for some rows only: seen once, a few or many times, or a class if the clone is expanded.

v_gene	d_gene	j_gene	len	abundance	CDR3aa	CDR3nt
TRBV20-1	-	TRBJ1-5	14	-	CSAPTRGTNQPQHF	TGCAGTGCGCCAACTAGGGGAACTAATCAGCCCCAGCATTTT
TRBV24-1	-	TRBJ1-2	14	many	CATSDLQGVDGYTF	TGTGCCACCAGTGATTTGCAGGGAGTGGATGGCTACACCTTC
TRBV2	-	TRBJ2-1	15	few	CASSEEQGSYNEQFF	TGTGCCAGCAGTGAAGAGCAGGGTTCCTACAATGAGCAGTTCTTC
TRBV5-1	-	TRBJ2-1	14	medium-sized	CASSDGQSYNEQFF	TGCGCCAGCAGCGACGGCCAATCCTACAATGAGCAGTTCTTC
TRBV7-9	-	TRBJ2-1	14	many	CASSLVRDVNEQFF	TGTGCCAGCAGCTTAGTAAGGGACGTAAATGAGCAGTTCTTC
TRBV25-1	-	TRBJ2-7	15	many	CASSERAADSYEQYF	TGTGCCAGCAGTGAGAGGGCAGCAGACTCCTACGAGCAGTACTTC
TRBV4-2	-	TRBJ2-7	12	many	CASSPTGHEQYF	TGTGCCAGCAGCCCCACAGGGCACGAGCAGTACTTC
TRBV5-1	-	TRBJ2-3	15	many	CASSSFPMVADTQYF	TGCGCCAGCAGCTCCTTTCCCATGGTTGCGGATACGCAGTATTTT
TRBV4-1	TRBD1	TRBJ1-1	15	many	CASSRRGGTNTEAFF	TGCGCCAGCAGCCGCAGGGGGGGAACGAACACTGAAGCTTTCTTT
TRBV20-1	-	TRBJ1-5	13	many	CSAKSVGNQPQHF	TGCAGTGCTAAGAGCGTGGGGAATCAGCCCCAGCATTTT
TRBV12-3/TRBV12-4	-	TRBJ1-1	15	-	CASSLQAQGGTEAFF	TGTGCCAGCAGTTTGCAGGCACAGGGAGGCACTGAAGCTTTCTTT
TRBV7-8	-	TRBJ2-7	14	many	CASSLQASSYEQYF	TGTGCCAGCAGCCTACAGGCAAGCTCCTACGAGCAGTACTTC
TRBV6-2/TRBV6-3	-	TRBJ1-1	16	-	CASSYNLGARSPEAFF	TGTGCCAGCAGTTACAATCTGGGGGCGCGATCTCCTGAAGCTTTCTTT
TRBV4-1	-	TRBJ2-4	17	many	CASSQEQEGRAKNIQYF	TGCGCCAGCAGCCAAGAGCAAGAAGGTAGGGCCAAAAACATTCAGTACTTC
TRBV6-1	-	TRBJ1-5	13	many	CASTSGVGQPQHF	TGTGCCAGCACCTCAGGGGTGGGACAGCCCCAGCATTTT
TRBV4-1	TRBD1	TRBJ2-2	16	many	CASSLSRDRGPGELFF	TGCGCCAGCAGCCTCTCGAGGGACAGGGGTCCCGGGGAGCTGTTTTTT
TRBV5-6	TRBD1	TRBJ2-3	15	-	CASSPDRVRADTQYF	TGTGCCAGCAGCCCCGACAGGGTTCGGGCAGATACGCAGTATTTT
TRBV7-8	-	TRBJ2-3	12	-	CASSASTDTQYF	TGTGCCAGCAGCGCAAGCACAGATACGCAGTATTTT
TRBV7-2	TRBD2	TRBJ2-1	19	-	CASSLRASGGSSSYNEQFF	TGTGCCAGCAGCTTACGGGCCAGCGGGGGGTCCAGCTCCTACAATGAGCAGTTCTTC
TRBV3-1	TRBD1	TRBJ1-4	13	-	CASSGTGGEKLFF	TGTGCCAGCAGCGGGACAGGGGGTGAAAAACTGTTTTTT
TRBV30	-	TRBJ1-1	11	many	CAWGQYTEAFF	TGTGCCTGGGGACAGTACACTGAAGCTTTCTTT
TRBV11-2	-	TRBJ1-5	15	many	CASSFGGGGNQPQHF	TGTGCCAGCAGCTTCGGGGGGGGCGGCAATCAGCCCCAGCATTTT
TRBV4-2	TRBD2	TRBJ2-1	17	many	CASSRRTSGAYYNEQFF	TGTGCCAGCAGCCGGAGGACTAGCGGTGCTTACTACAATGAGCAGTTCTTC
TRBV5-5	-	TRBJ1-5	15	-	CASSLAGRNNQPQHF	TGTGCCAGCAGCTTGGCCGGACGGAACAATCAGCCCCAGCATTTT
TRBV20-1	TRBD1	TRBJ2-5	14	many	CSAQQGAPGETQYF	TGCAGTGCGCAACAGGGGGCCCCAGGAGAGACCCAGTACTTC
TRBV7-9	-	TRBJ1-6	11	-	CASSVNSPLHF	TGTGCCAGCAGCGTCAATTCACCCCTCCACTTT
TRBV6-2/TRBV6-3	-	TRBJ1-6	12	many	CASSRAYSPLHF	TGTGCCAGCAGTCGCGCATATTCACCCCTCCACTTT
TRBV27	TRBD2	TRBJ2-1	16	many	CASSTSGGQRYNEQFF	TGTGCCAGCAGCACTAGCGGGGGGCAGCGCTACAATGAGCAGTTCTTC
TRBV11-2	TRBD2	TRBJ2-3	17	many	CASSLDIERGFTDTQYF	TGTGCCAGCAGCTTAGACATAGAGCGGGGGTTCACAGATACGCAGTATTTT
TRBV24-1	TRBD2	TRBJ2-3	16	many	CATSPGVSGDTDTQYF	TGTGCCACCAGTCCAGGGGTTAGCGGGGATACAGATACGCAGTATTTT
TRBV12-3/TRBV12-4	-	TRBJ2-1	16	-	CASSGTGKGSYNEQFF	TGTGCCAGCAGTGGCACAGGGAAGGGCTCCTACAATGAGCAGTTCTTC
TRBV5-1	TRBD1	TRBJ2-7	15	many	CASSTTTDRDHEQYF	TGCGCCAGCAGCACAACCACGGACAGGGACCACGAGCAGTACTTC
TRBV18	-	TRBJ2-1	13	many	CASSRTAGFEQFF	TGTGCCAGCTCCCGGACAGCTGGTTTTGAGCAGTTCTTC
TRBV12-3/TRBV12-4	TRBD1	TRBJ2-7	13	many	CASSGGQGGEQYF	TGTGCCAGCAGTGGGGGACAGGGGGGCGAGCAGTACTTC
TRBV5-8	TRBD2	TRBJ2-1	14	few	CASSLGAGTTEQFF	TGTGCCAGCAGCTTGGGGGCCGGGACTACCGAGCAGTTCTTC
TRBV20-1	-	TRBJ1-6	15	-	CSDKGRVMGNSPLHF	TGCAGTGATAAAGGACGTGTGATGGGTAATTCACCCCTCCACTTT
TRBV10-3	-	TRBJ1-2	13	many	CAINQGRNYGYTF	TGTGCCATCAACCAGGGGCGTAACTATGGCTACACCTTC
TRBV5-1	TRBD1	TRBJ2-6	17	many	CASSLMGQSSGANVLTF	TGCGCCAGCAGCTTGATGGGACAGAGCTCTGGGGCCAACGTCCTGACTTTC
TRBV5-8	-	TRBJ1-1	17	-	CASSLVTNTRVNTEAFF	TGTGCCAGCAGCTTGGTTACAAACACAAGGGTGAACACTGAAGCTTTCTTT
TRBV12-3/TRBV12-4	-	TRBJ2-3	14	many	CASSPSGSTDTQYF	TGTGCCAGCAGTCCATCGGGCTCCACAGATACGCAGTATTTT
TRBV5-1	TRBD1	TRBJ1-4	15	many	CASSFRDRGNEKLFF	TGCGCCAGCAGCTTCCGGGACAGGGGTAATGAAAAACTGTTTTTT
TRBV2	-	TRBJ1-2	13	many	CASRRDTNYGYTF	TGTGCCAGCAGGAGAGACACAAACTATGGCTACACCTTC
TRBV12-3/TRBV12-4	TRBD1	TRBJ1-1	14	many	CASSYRTGVQAAFF	TGTGCCAGCAGCTACCGGACAGGGGTTCAGGCAGCTTTCTTT
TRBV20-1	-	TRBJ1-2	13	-	CSASQKGPYGYTF	TGCAGTGCTAGCCAGAAGGGTCCCTATGGCTACACCTTC
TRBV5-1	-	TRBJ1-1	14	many	CASSVDGLNTEAFF	TGCGCCAGCAGCGTGGACGGTTTGAACACTGAAGCTTTCTTT
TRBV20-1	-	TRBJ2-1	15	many	CSARARGNDYNEQFF	TGCAGTGCTAGAGCGCGCGGGAACGACTACAATGAGCAGTTCTTC
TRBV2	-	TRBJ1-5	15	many	CASSEDAGGDQPQHF	TGTGCCAGCAGTGAAGATGCCGGGGGCGATCAGCCCCAGCATTTT
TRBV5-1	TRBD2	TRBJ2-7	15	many	CASSLTPGLTYEQYF	TGCGCCAGCAGTTTAACTCCGGGACTAACATACGAGCAGTACTTC
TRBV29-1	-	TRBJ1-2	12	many	CSVSGETYGYTF	TGCAGCGTTTCAGGGGAGACCTATGGCTACACCTTC
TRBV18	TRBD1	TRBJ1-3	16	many	CASSTTTGEIGNTIYF	TGTGCCAGCTCAACAACCACAGGGGAGATTGGAAACACCATATATTTT
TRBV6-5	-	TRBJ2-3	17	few	CASSYSNKGQSTDTQYF	TGTGCCAGCAGTTACTCGAATAAGGGACAAAGCACAGATACGCAGTATTTT
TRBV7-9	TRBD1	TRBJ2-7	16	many	CASSPAVGDRAREQYF	TGTGCCAGCAGCCCGGCGGTCGGGGACAGGGCTAGGGAGCAGTACTTC
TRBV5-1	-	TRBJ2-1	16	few	CASSLGGRVPYNEQFF	TGCGCCAGCAGCTTGGGTGGCAGGGTCCCATACAATGAGCAGTTCTTC